This note documents a single TCR beta chain sequence. No antigen is known for it. The data are from a study of T cell responses to AZD1222 COVID-19 vaccine. Trimming pared 3 bases from V and 5 bases from J, leaving 23 bases between. In germline, CDR1 is SGDLS, CDR2 YYNGEE. The CDR3 covers 18 residues. General observations from the study: Only a handful of people who got AZD1222 tested seropositive at baseline.

Only in-frame clones appear in the TCRdb table, and some are missing; sequencing was by immunoSEQ multiplex PCR. The sample includes about 140,000 clones, 80% to 95% of them seen just once. Second-dose groups at about 4 or about 12 weeks were pooled. This sequence joins TRBV9 and TRBJ1-4; D is possibly TRBD1 (6 bases). The sequence was obtained from an adult who received the AZD1222 COVID-19 vaccine. The source material was peripheral blood, sampled 28 days after the second AZD1222 dose. This chain's CDR3 is CASSETGTPWALNEKLFF. In DNA, the CDR3 is TGTGCCAGCAGCGAGACCGGGACACCCTGGGCTCTCAATGAAAAACTGTTTTTT.